This T cell receptor beta chain came from a study of blood T cell repertoires in COVID-19. The method was immunoSEQ multiplex PCR; TCRdb's version includes in-frame clones alone and lacks a portion of them. The sample has 70,000 to 100,000 clones, 65% to 85% seen once. V was cut by 4 bases and J by 7 bases, with 11 bases left in between. This CDR3 contains 13 residues. The germline V gene has CDR1 SNHLY and CDR2 FYNNEI. The sequencing sample was made of peripheral blood. The sequence was obtained from an elderly woman with acute or convalescent COVID-19. This rearrangement joins TRBV2 to TRBJ1-5; D perhaps matches TRBD1 (6 bases). CDR3 nucleotides: TGTGCCAGCAGTGGAGGGGGAGAGCAGCCCCAGCATTTT. Amino acids: CASSGGGEQPQHF.